This TCR beta chain is from a study of blood T cells in healthy people across ages. Study-wide findings and caveats: Whereas aged donors had fewer naive CD4+ cells, long-lived donors had more of them and higher diversity. Age brought a roughly linear fall in TCR beta diversity measured per million T cells.

A sample-barcoded 5' primer and a J-beta primer mix were used in a second PCR of roughly 6 to 11 cycles. MiXCR, applied by TCRdb to the 5' RACE reads, yields one record per CDR3 protein. Among 650,000 to 800,000 distinct CDR3 sequences listed, roughly 44% were seen once. Trimming cost V 0 bases and J 4 bases; bases outside gene matches: 7. CDR1 and CDR2 from the germline V gene are LGHNA and YSLEER. This CDR3 has 16 residues. A note on this clonotype: Its antigen is not known.

This chain connects TRBV4-3 to TRBJ2-3, with TRBD2 matching over 7 bases. What was sequenced was blood. The TCR originated in a man aged 55 to 69 in good health. CDR3 DNA sequence: TGCGCCAGCAGCCAAGATTTCCGCGGGGGTGCAGATACGCAGTATTTT. Protein: CASSQDFRGGADTQYF.